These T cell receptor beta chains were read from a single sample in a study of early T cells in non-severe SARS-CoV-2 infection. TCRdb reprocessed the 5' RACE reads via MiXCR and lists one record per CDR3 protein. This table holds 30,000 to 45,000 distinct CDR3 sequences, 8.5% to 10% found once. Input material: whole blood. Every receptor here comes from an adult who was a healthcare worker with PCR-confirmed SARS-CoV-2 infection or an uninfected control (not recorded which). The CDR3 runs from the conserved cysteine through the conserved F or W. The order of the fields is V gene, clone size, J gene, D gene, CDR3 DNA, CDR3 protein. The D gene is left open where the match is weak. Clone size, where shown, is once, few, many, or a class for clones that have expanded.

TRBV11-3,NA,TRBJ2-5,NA,TGTGCCAGCAGCACAGGGGGGGTCACGGAGACCCAGTACTTC,CASSTGGVTETQYF
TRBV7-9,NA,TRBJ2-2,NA,TGTGCCAGCAGCAAAAACGAGGCCGGGGAGCTGTTTTTT,CASSKNEAGELFF
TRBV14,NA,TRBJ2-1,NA,TGTGCCAGCAGCCAAGTCTTGGGGGAGCAGTTCTTC,CASSQVLGEQFF
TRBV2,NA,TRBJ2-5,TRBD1,TGTGCCAGCAGACCCCGGGACAGGGGGTCAGAGACCCAGTACTTC,CASRPRDRGSETQYF
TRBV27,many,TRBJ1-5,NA,TGTGCCAGCAGTTTAAAGGGGGGATATAGCAATCAGCCCCAGCATTTT,CASSLKGGYSNQPQHF
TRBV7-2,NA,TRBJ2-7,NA,TGTGCCAGCAGCTTACTAGCCTACGAGCAGTACTTC,CASSLLAYEQYF
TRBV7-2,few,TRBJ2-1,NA,TGTGCCAGCAGCTTAGTGAAGGGTCTGGGATACAATGAGCAGTTCTTC,CASSLVKGLGYNEQFF
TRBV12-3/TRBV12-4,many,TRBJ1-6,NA,TGTGCCAGCAGTTTCGAGACTTCACCCCTCCACTTT,CASSFETSPLHF
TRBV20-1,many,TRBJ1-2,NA,TGCAGTGCTAGAGATTTAACTAACTATGGCTACACCTTC,CSARDLTNYGYTF
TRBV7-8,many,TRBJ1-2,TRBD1,TGTGCCAGCAGCCCAAGGGACAGGGCCTCTAACTATGGCTACACCTTC,CASSPRDRASNYGYTF
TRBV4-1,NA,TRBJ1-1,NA,TGCGCCAGCAGCCAAGCAACCGAGATAATGAACACTGAAGCTTTCTTT,CASSQATEIMNTEAFF
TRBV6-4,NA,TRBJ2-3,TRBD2,TGTGCCAGCAGTGAAGCGGGGGGGAGCACAGATACGCAGTATTTT,CASSEAGGSTDTQYF
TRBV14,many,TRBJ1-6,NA,TGTGCCAGCAGCCAAGATTGGGGGCCCCTCCGGCCCCTCCACTTT,CASSQDWGPLRPLHF
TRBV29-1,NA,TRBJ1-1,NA,TGCAGCGTTCGACCCCGTCAAGGGCCCACTGAAGCTTTCTTT,CSVRPRQGPTEAFF
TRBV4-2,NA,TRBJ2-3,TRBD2,TGTGCCAGCAGCCAAGTATTAGCGGGGGGCACAGATACGCAGTATTTT,CASSQVLAGGTDTQYF
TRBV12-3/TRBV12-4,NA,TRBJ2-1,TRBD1,TGTGCCAGCAGCCCAGGGGGTCATGAGCAGTTCTTC,CASSPGGHEQFF
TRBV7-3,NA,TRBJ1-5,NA,TGTGCCAGCAGCTTACTGGGGGGGAGCAATCAGCCCCAGCATTTT,CASSLLGGSNQPQHF
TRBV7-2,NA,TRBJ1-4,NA,TGTGCCAGCAGCTCCCGGACCGCTGCAACTAATGAAAAACTGTTTTTT,CASSSRTAATNEKLFF
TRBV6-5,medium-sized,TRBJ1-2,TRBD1,TGTGCCAGCAGTTTGACAGGGGGCCTTAACTATGGCTACACCTTC,CASSLTGGLNYGYTF
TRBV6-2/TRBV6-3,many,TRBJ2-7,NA,TGTGCCAGCAGTTACGTCGGATCTAGGGGGATGGGGGCCTACGAGCAGTACTTC,CASSYVGSRGMGAYEQYF
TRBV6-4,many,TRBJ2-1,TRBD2,TGTGCCAGCAGTGCGACTAGCGGGGGGTCCGATGAGCAGTTCTTC,CASSATSGGSDEQFF
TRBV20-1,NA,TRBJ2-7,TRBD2,TGCAGTGCTAGAGACGGGGGGAGACACGAGCAGTACTTC,CSARDGGRHEQYF
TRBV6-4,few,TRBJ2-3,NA,TGTGCCAGCAGTGACTCGGGGGACCGCAGAGATACGCAGTATTTT,CASSDSGDRRDTQYF
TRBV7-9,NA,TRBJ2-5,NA,TGTGCCAGCAATCCCAGCGGCGGGGGCGAGACCCAGTACTTC,CASNPSGGGETQYF